Listed below are T cell receptor beta chains from one sample, sequenced in a study of T cells in Graves' hyperthyroidism and ophthalmopathy. TCRdb re-derived calls from the multiplex PCR reads in MiXCR, one entry per CDR3 protein. Here the sample spans nearly 600,000 distinct CDR3 sequences, more than 11% being singletons. Sequencing used blood. The source is a woman aged 30 to 39 with Graves' hyperthyroidism that later progressed to Graves' ophthalmopathy. The CDR3 runs from the conserved cysteine through the conserved F or W. The order of the fields is clone size, V gene, D gene, J gene, CDR3 protein, CDR3 DNA. D genes are given only for firm matches. Clone size appears in some rows only: once, few, many, or a class for an expanded clone.

>NA|TRBV27|TRBD1|TRBJ1-5
CASSPFTGVGGNQPQHF
TGTGCCAGCAGTCCATTCACAGGGGTGGGGGGCAATCAGCCCCAGCATTTT
>many|TRBV2|NA|TRBJ1-2
CASNRDRVSSSNYGYTF
TGTGCCAGCAACAGAGATCGGGTCTCGTCCTCTAACTATGGCTACACCTTC
>many|TRBV20-1|NA|TRBJ1-1
CSAREARWGTEAFF
TGCAGTGCTAGGGAGGCGCGGTGGGGCACTGAAGCTTTCTTT
>many|TRBV7-9|NA|TRBJ2-2
CASSPQRGLGNTGELFF
TGTGCCAGCAGCCCCCAGCGCGGGCTCGGGAACACCGGGGAGCTGTTTTTT
>many|TRBV20-1|TRBD1|TRBJ2-7
CSARPNDRGRIYEQYF
TGCAGTGCTAGACCAAATGACAGGGGGCGCATTTACGAGCAGTACTTC
>many|TRBV11-2|TRBD1|TRBJ1-2
CASSLYTGGYGYTF
TGTGCCAGCAGCTTATATACAGGGGGCTATGGCTACACCTTC
>many|TRBV20-1|NA|TRBJ2-3
CSARLGADTQYF
TGCAGTGCTAGATTGGGTGCAGATACGCAGTATTTT
>NA|TRBV28|TRBD2|TRBJ2-4
CASSFPAAGGVDQYF
TGTGCCAGCAGTTTCCCTGCAGCGGGGGGGGTTGATCAGTACTTC
>many|TRBV6-1|NA|TRBJ2-7
CASTPGTYSYEQYF
TGTGCCAGCACCCCTGGGACATACTCCTACGAGCAGTACTTC
>NA|TRBV28|TRBD1|TRBJ2-7
CASRREKGGTGGSYEQYF
TGTGCCAGCAGACGAGAGAAAGGCGGGACAGGCGGCTCCTACGAGCAGTACTTC
>many|TRBV7-2|TRBD2|TRBJ2-7
CASSLVLSGSMHEQYF
TGTGCCAGCAGCTTAGTGCTTAGCGGGAGCATGCACGAGCAGTACTTC
>many|TRBV10-3|NA|TRBJ2-3
CAISGDRRDTQYF
TGTGCCATCAGCGGTGACCGCAGAGATACGCAGTATTTT
>many|TRBV5-1|NA|TRBJ1-2
CASSLRGENYGYTF
TGCGCCAGCAGCTTACGAGGAGAGAACTATGGCTACACCTTC
>many|TRBV3-1|NA|TRBJ2-1
CASSQDPPEQFF
TGTGCCAGCAGCCAAGACCCGCCTGAGCAGTTCTTC
>many|TRBV7-2|NA|TRBJ1-4
CASSLTTPATNEKLFF
TGTGCCAGCAGCTTGACTACACCCGCAACTAATGAAAAACTGTTTTTT
>many|TRBV6-1|TRBD2|TRBJ2-2
CASSPLPPGLAGGSGELFF
TGTGCCAGCAGTCCCCTACCGCCGGGACTAGCGGGAGGGAGCGGGGAGCTGTTTTTT
>many|TRBV6-1|TRBD1|TRBJ2-5
CASSESGTGGETQYF
TGTGCCAGCAGTGAAAGCGGGACAGGGGGAGAGACCCAGTACTTC
>many|TRBV2|TRBD2|TRBJ2-1
CASTPGLAGRSWLNEQFF
TGTGCCAGCACCCCGGGACTAGCGGGAAGGTCATGGTTGAATGAGCAGTTCTTC
>many|TRBV10-3|NA|TRBJ1-2
CAISATPSGKLSSYTF
TGTGCCATCAGTGCCACCCCCTCGGGGAAGTTGTCGAGCTACACCTTC
>many|TRBV12-3/TRBV12-4|NA|TRBJ2-1
CASSSRTHEQFF
TGTGCCAGCAGTTCAAGGACGCATGAGCAGTTCTTC
>NA|TRBV30|TRBD1|TRBJ1-1
CAWSVDRGAEAFF
TGTGCCTGGAGTGTAGACAGGGGGGCTGAAGCTTTCTTT
>many|TRBV27|NA|TRBJ1-1
CASGDFGGGTEAFF
TGTGCCAGCGGGGATTTCGGTGGCGGCACTGAAGCTTTCTTT
>NA|TRBV7-2|TRBD2|TRBJ2-3
CASSRAGGIDTQYF
TGTGCCAGCAGCCGAGCGGGAGGGATAGATACGCAGTATTTT
>NA|TRBV4-3|TRBD2|TRBJ2-2
CASSQAVAGNTGELFF
TGCGCCAGCAGCCAAGCCGTAGCGGGAAACACCGGGGAGCTGTTTTTT
>many|TRBV11-3|NA|TRBJ1-2
CASSPAQGNYGYTF
TGTGCCAGCAGCCCCGCACAGGGAAACTATGGCTACACCTTC
>many|TRBV30|NA|TRBJ2-3
CAWSVNRGDTQYF
TGTGCCTGGAGTGTTAATAGGGGAGATACGCAGTATTTT
>many|TRBV28|NA|TRBJ2-3
CASSLYSTSQYF
TGTGCCAGCAGTTTATATAGCACCTCGCAGTATTTT
>NA|TRBV6-1|TRBD1|TRBJ2-2
CASRGQPGELFF
TGTGCCAGCAGGGGACAGCCCGGGGAGCTGTTTTTT
>NA|TRBV11-2|TRBD2|TRBJ2-5
CASSPPGLEAETQYF
TGTGCCAGCAGCCCGCCGGGACTAGAGGCGGAGACCCAGTACTTC
>few|TRBV19|TRBD1|TRBJ2-3
CASSLPTGRDTQYF
TGTGCCAGTAGTTTACCGACAGGGAGAGATACGCAGTATTTT
>many|TRBV2|TRBD1|TRBJ1-2
CASGRRDRVVDGYTF
TGTGCCAGCGGGAGGAGGGACAGGGTGGTCGACGGCTACACCTTC
>many|TRBV6-6|TRBD1|TRBJ1-5
CASSYSYRGKDQPQHF
TGTGCCAGCAGTTACTCGTACAGGGGAAAGGATCAGCCCCAGCATTTT
>many|TRBV13|NA|TRBJ2-1
CASSNLALNEQFF
TGTGCCAGCAGCAATCTAGCCCTCAATGAGCAGTTCTTC
>NA|TRBV7-9|TRBD1|TRBJ2-7
CASSHHRTGGGEQYF
TGTGCCAGCAGCCACCACCGGACAGGAGGAGGAGAGCAGTACTTC
>few|TRBV12-3/TRBV12-4|TRBD1|TRBJ2-7
CASSFGDSPPYEQYF
TGTGCCAGCAGTTTTGGGGACAGCCCACCTTACGAGCAGTACTTC
>many|TRBV18|NA|TRBJ1-2
CASSAPSLSSGYTF
TGTGCCAGCTCAGCACCTTCCTTAAGTAGCGGCTACACCTTC
>many|TRBV11-2|NA|TRBJ1-1
CASSRVLDTEAFF
TGTGCCAGCAGCCGGGTTCTGGACACTGAAGCTTTCTTT
>many|TRBV20-1|NA|TRBJ2-5
CSASSGRTQETQYF
TGCAGTGCTAGCTCAGGGCGGACTCAAGAGACCCAGTACTTC
>NA|TRBV7-9|TRBD1|TRBJ2-5
CASSQQGDETQYF
TGTGCCAGCAGCCAACAGGGGGATGAGACCCAGTACTTC
>NA|TRBV7-3|NA|TRBJ1-1
CASSTHPNTEAFF
TGTGCCAGCAGCACCCATCCGAACACTGAAGCTTTCTTT
>many|TRBV7-2|TRBD1|TRBJ1-2
CASSQGQGHGYTF
TGTGCCAGCAGCCAGGGACAGGGGCATGGCTACACCTTC
>many|TRBV27|NA|TRBJ2-3
CASSLRLADTQYF
TGTGCCAGCAGTTTGAGACTAGCAGATACGCAGTATTTT
>many|TRBV3-1|NA|TRBJ1-2
CASSQGRVNYGYTF
TGTGCCAGCAGCCAAGGGCGGGTTAACTATGGCTACACCTTC
>many|TRBV7-2|TRBD2|TRBJ2-1
CASSQLAGATSSYNEQFF
TGTGCCAGCAGCCAGCTAGCGGGAGCGACTAGCTCCTACAATGAGCAGTTCTTC
>few|TRBV6-1|NA|TRBJ2-1
CASLLKGGVSSEQFF
TGTGCCAGCCTTCTGAAGGGGGGAGTGAGTAGTGAGCAGTTCTTC
>many|TRBV3-1|NA|TRBJ1-1
CASSHDGMNTEAFF
TGTGCCAGCAGCCATGACGGCATGAACACTGAAGCTTTCTTT
>NA|TRBV7-9|NA|TRBJ2-1
CASGGSDGLNEQFF
TGTGCCAGCGGAGGCAGTGATGGTCTAAATGAGCAGTTCTTC
>NA|TRBV10-2|NA|TRBJ1-1
CASSEPDRKAFF
TGCGCCAGCAGTGAACCCGACAGGAAAGCTTTCTTT
>few|TRBV12-5|NA|TRBJ1-1
CASGLQRNTEAFF
TGTGCTAGTGGTTTACAGAGGAACACTGAAGCTTTCTTT